The next 7 T cell receptor beta chains were all read from a single sample in a study of OX40 agonist ivuxolimab in advanced cancers. TCRdb's copy holds only in-frame clones and misses some; the assay was immunoSEQ multiplex PCR. The data show about 68,000 clones, around 93% seen once. The sample consisted of CD4+ or CD8+ T cells sorted from blood, taken in a trial of the OX40 agonist ivuxolimab. The receptor source for this set is an adult with an advanced solid tumor such as melanoma, head and neck, liver or kidney cancer.

This chain joins TRBV6-1 and TRBJ2-3, with D unresolved. CDR1 and CDR2 from the germline V gene are MNHNS and SASEGT. The CDR3 consists of 13 residues. With 7 bases removed from V and 8 bases from J, the gap between germline ends came to 16 bases. CDR3 region: CASNPGPPVTQYF. The CDR3 DNA reads TGTGCCAGCAACCCGGGCCCCCCCGTTACGCAGTATTTT.

The gene calls are TRBV14 and TRBJ2-1, with TRBD1 as a possible D gene (5 bases). CDR3 length: 16 amino acids. The V gene lost 4 bases and the J gene lost 4 bases, with 17 bases spanning the gap. Germline V gene lookup returns CDR1 SGHDN and CDR2 FVKESK. The CDR3 nucleotides read TGTGCCAGCAGCCCCACAGGACACAGCAGTTACAATGAGCAGTTCTTC. As protein: CASSPTGHSSYNEQFF. Looking up the rest from reference TRBV14 and TRBJ2-1 gives the full variable domain: EAGVTQFPSHSVIEKGQTVTLRCDPISGHDNLYWYRRVMGKEIKFLLHFVKESKQDESGMPNNRFLAERTGGTYSTLKVQPAELEDSGVYFCASSPTGHSSYNEQFFGPGTRLTVL.

The rearrangement uses TRBV7-3 and TRBJ2-3, with no clear D. Germline V gene data show CDR1 as SGHTA and CDR2 as FQGTGA. V lost 0 bases and J lost 5, with 6 bases in between. The CDR3 extends over 13 amino acids. CDR3 sequence: CASSLTVEDTQYF. The CDR3 DNA is TGTGCCAGCAGCTTAACGGTGGAAGATACGCAGTATTTT.

The V gene is TRBV14, the J gene TRBJ2-3, with D perhaps matching TRBD2 (5 bases). This CDR3 spans 18 amino acids. V lost 1 base to trimming and J lost 0 bases, with 17 bases between them. CDR1 and CDR2 from the germline V gene are SGHDN and FVKESK. In DNA, the CDR3 is TGTGCCAGCAGCCAAGCGCCGGGCGGGCACTCTAGCACAGATACGCAGTATTTT. Encoded protein: CASSQAPGGHSSTDTQYF.

The chain employs TRBV19 and TRBJ2-2; no reliable D call. This CDR3 is built from 13 residues. The V and J ends lost 6 bases and 8 bases respectively, with 13 bases between them. In germline, CDR1 is LNHDA, CDR2 SQIVND (reference sequence). CDR3 in DNA: TGTGCCAGTAGAAACCCAGCAAATGGGGAGCTGTTTTTT. It codes for CASRNPANGELFF.

The V call is TRBV13, the J call TRBJ2-7, with 8 bases fitting TRBD1. In germline, CDR1 is PRHDT, CDR2 FYEKMQ (reference sequence). The V gene end was trimmed by 2 bases and the J gene end by 5 bases; junction bases not matched to a gene: 20. The CDR3 has 19 residues. CDR3 nucleotides: TGTGCCAGCAGCTTATACCAGGGGGCAATCTTGCGAAAGGTGGACGAGCAGTACTTC. Residues: CASSLYQGAILRKVDEQYF.

This chain connects TRBV6-1 to TRBJ2-7, with 9 bases that match TRBD2. V dropped 1 base and J dropped 3; count of bases not matched to a gene: 4. CDR1 is MNHNS and CDR2 is SASEGT in the germline V gene. The CDR3 consists of 15 residues. The DNA for the CDR3 is TGTGCCAGCAGTGAAGTCGCGGGAGGGCTCTACGAGCAGTACTTC. This sequence encodes CASSEVAGGLYEQYF.